A single sample is the source of the 26 T cell receptor beta chains below, sequenced in a study of PD-1 blockade in classical Hodgkin lymphoma. Time point indicated: cycle 4 day 1 (C4D1), after 5 to 7 weeks of nivolumab. Every patient experienced relapse after autologous stem cell transplantation, and brentuximab vedotin exposure varied. Negative magnetic selection isolated CD4+ T cells from thawed PBMCs. Method: immunoSEQ multiplex PCR; TCRdb's copy keeps in-frame clones and lacks some. The repertoire includes about 18,000 clones, roughly 80% of them detected once, and around 2% sits in the top ten. The sequences come from CD4+ T cells from blood, collected before the fourth cycle of nivolumab. The origin of the receptors is a human donor with classical Hodgkin lymphoma.

The J gene is TRBJ2-7, the V gene TRBV6-5; TRBD2 aligns across 8 bases. Germline V gene data show CDR1 as MNHEY and CDR2 as SVGAGI. This CDR3 contains 14 residues. V gave up 0 bases and J gave up 5 bases; unmatched junction bases: 3. CDR3 in DNA: TGTGCCAGCAGTTACTCGGGGACTAGGGACGAGCAGTACTTC. Its protein product is CASSYSGTRDEQYF.

The chain couples TRBV4-3 to TRBJ2-3, with TRBD2 matching over 10 bases. The CDR3 extends over 17 amino acids. V was clipped by 0 bases and J by 1 base; unmatched bases: 4. Germline V CDR1 and CDR2: LGHNA, YSLEER. CDR3 loop: CASSQDGGTSGTDTQYF. CDR3 nucleotides: TGCGCCAGCAGCCAAGACGGGGGGACTAGCGGCACAGATACGCAGTATTTT.

The rearrangement links TRBV7-6 to TRBJ2-1; 10 positions agree with TRBD2. The CDR3 consists of 18 residues. V trimming: 1 base; J trimming: 4 bases; junction bases outside the gene matches: 10. The germline gives CDR1 SGHVS, CDR2 FNYEAQ. The CDR3 bases are TGTGCCAGCAGCTTAGAGGCACCTAGCGGGAGTAGGTACAATGAGCAGTTCTTC. This translates into CASSLEAPSGSRYNEQFF.

V usage is TRBV28 and J usage is TRBJ1-5; D gene uncertain. Trimming left V 8 bases short and J 2 bases short, with 4 bases between. The CDR3 length is 11 residues. CDR1 is MDHEN, CDR2 SYDVKM, per germline. The CDR3 region is CASGRNQPQHF. The CDR3 DNA follows: TGTGCCAGCGGGCGCAATCAGCCCCAGCATTTT.

V usage is TRBV21-1 and J usage is TRBJ2-1; TRBD2 is the table's D call, not checked against the DNA. TRBV21-1 is a pseudogene segment. This CDR3 comprises 14 residues. CDR3: CASSTLHSLFEQFF. Written as DNA, the CDR3 is TGTGCCAGCAGCACCCTCCATAGTTTATTTGAGCAGTTCTTC.

The V gene is TRBV16, the J gene TRBJ2-4; TRBD1 might be the D (6 bases). Trimming pared 4 bases from V and 2 bases from J, leaving 12 bases between. Germline lookup yields CDR1 KGHSY and CDR2 FQNENV. This CDR3 has 15 residues. The CDR3 region is CASSLIRDTKNIQYF. CDR3 nucleotide sequence: TGTGCCAGCAGCCTAATTCGGGACACCAAAAACATTCAGTACTTC.

This clone was found once. This chain joins TRBV5-6 and TRBJ1-2, with D perhaps matching TRBD1 (5 bases). The CDR3 has 13 amino acids. Per the germline V gene, CDR1 is SGHDT and CDR2 is YYEEEE. V gave up 0 bases and J gave up 8 bases, with 11 bases separating them. The CDR3 here is CASSLAGNLGYTF. The CDR3 DNA reads TGTGCCAGCAGCTTGGCAGGGAATCTCGGCTACACCTTC.

V gene TRBV7-9 combines with J gene TRBJ2-3, with D maybe TRBD2 (5 bases). The CDR3 covers 15 residues. The V gene lost 3 bases and the J gene lost 5 bases, with 15 bases spanning the gap. Germline CDR1 and CDR2: SEHNR and FQNEAQ (reference sequence). Here the CDR3 DNA reads TGTGCCAGCAGCTTTTCCGGGGTACGAATAGATACGCAGTATTTT. It translates to CASSFSGVRIDTQYF.

The rearrangement links TRBV28 to TRBJ2-5; tentatively, D is TRBD2 (6 bases). The J call may be wrong; the DNA end is better matched by TRBJ2-7. Germline CDR1 MDHEN, CDR2 SYDVKM. CDR3 length: 17 amino acids. The CDR3 DNA is TGTGCCAGCAGTTCGGGATCGGGGGTGGACCCAACCTACGAGCAGTACTTC. This codes for CASSSGSGVDPTYEQYF.

CDR3 region: CASSSPASGNTIYF. For the CDR3, the DNA is TGTGCCAGCAGTTCCCCGGCCTCTGGAAACACCATATATTTT. The V call is TRBV28, the J call TRBJ1-3; D is undetermined. Between the trimmed V and J ends, which lost 4 bases and 0 bases, there was a span of 7 bases. The CDR3 is 14 residues long. CDR1 is MDHEN, CDR2 SYDVKM, per germline.

This chain links TRBV5-4 with TRBJ1-6, with TRBD1 as a possible D gene (5 bases). Trimming removed 2 bases from V and 10 bases from J, with 13 bases in between. Germline V gene lookup returns CDR1 SGHNT and CDR2 YYREEE (reference sequence). This CDR3 has 14 residues. This CDR3 is CASSLLQGGSPLHF. For the CDR3, the DNA is TGTGCCAGCAGCTTACTCCAGGGAGGGTCACCCCTCCACTTT.

The chain employs TRBV27 and TRBJ1-6; D gene uncertain. The CDR3 length is 15 residues. From germline, CDR1 is MNHEY and CDR2 SMNVEV (reference sequence). Deletions cut 1 base from V and 10 bases from J, with 14 bases between. CDR3 in amino acids: CASSLLNSMRSPLHF. The CDR3 DNA reads TGTGCCAGCAGTTTATTGAATAGTATGCGCTCACCCCTCCACTTT.

This chain uses TRBV7-2 with TRBJ1-2; TRBD1 might be the D (6 bases). CDR3 length: 16 amino acids. From germline, CDR1 is SGHTA and CDR2 FQGNSA. With 1 base removed from V and 7 bases from J, the gap between germline ends came to 19 bases. CDR3 in amino acids: CASSLVPTGGGSGYTF. CDR3 nucleotides: TGTGCCAGCAGCTTAGTCCCGACCGGGGGGGGCTCTGGCTACACCTTC. Full variable domain (missing parts from reference TRBV7-2 and TRBJ1-2): GAGVSQSPSNKVTEKGKDVELRCDPISGHTALYWYRQSLGQGLEFLIYFQGNSAPDKSGLPSDRFSAERTGGSVSTLTIQRTQQEDSAVYLCASSLVPTGGGSGYTFGSGTRLTVV.

J is TRBJ2-7 and V is TRBV6-6; 7 nucleotides agree with TRBD1. Germline V lookup: CDR1 MNHNY, CDR2 SVGAGI (reference sequence). Trimming took 3 bases from V and 3 from J; bases not matched to a gene: 8. The CDR3 contains 15 residues. The CDR3 is CASSYPTGPLYEQYF. CDR3 in DNA: TGTGCCAGCAGTTATCCGACAGGGCCCCTCTACGAGCAGTACTTC.

CDR3 in DNA: TGTGCCAGCAGCTTGGTCACAGGGGTGGACACCGGGGAGCTGTTTTTT. Amino acid sequence: CASSLVTGVDTGELFF. V is TRBV5-6 and J is TRBJ2-2; 7 nucleotides match TRBD1. J was trimmed by 3 bases and V by 0 bases; bases with no gene match: 5. The CDR3 is made up of 16 amino acids. CDR1 and CDR2 (germline): SGHDT, YYEEEE.

J is TRBJ2-7 and V is TRBV10-3; 16 nucleotides line up with TRBD2. CDR3 length: 16 amino acids. Losses at the gene ends were 3 bases for V and 9 bases for J; bases not matched to a gene: 8. Per the germline V gene, CDR1 is ENHRY and CDR2 is SYGVKD. The CDR3 region is CAISDHRGLAGGVQYF. The CDR3, as DNA: TGTGCCATCAGTGATCATAGGGGACTAGCGGGAGGGGTGCAGTACTTC.

The chain employs TRBV2 and TRBJ1-5, with unresolved D. Looked up from germline, CDR1 is SNHLY and CDR2 is FYNNEI. The CDR3 runs to 14 residues. Trimming shortened V by 3 bases and J by 6 bases, and 12 bases separated the two germline ends. The CDR3 here is CASSEWGFGQPQHF. CDR3 DNA sequence: TGTGCCAGCAGTGAGTGGGGTTTCGGTCAGCCCCAGCATTTT.

The rearrangement joins TRBV2 to TRBJ2-2; the match to TRBD2 covers 13 bases. Germline assignment: CDR1 SNHLY and CDR2 FYNNEI. CDR3 size: 15 residues. Losses at the gene ends were 10 bases for V and 2 bases for J; bases not matched to a gene: 4. The CDR3 DNA sequence: TGTGCCACCGGGACTAGCGGGGAAAACACCGGGGAGCTGTTTTTT. This gives the protein CATGTSGENTGELFF.

The rearrangement links TRBV7-8 to TRBJ2-7, with 11 nucleotides matching TRBD2. There are 16 residues in the CDR3. CDR1 is SGHVS, CDR2 FQNEAQ, per germline. V lost 1 base and J lost 2; bases outside the gene matches: 4. The CDR3 nucleotides are TGTGCCAGCAGCTTAGGCTCTAGCGGGGGGCCCTACGAGCAGTACGTC. It yields the protein CASSLGSSGGPYEQYV.

J is TRBJ2-5 and V is TRBV19; D might be TRBD2 (5 bases). V was cut by 5 bases and J by 5 bases, with 9 bases left in between. This CDR3 region has 12 residues. Looked up from germline, CDR1 is LNHDA and CDR2 is SQIVND (reference sequence). CDR3 amino acids: CASSSGLETQYF. The CDR3 DNA follows: TGTGCCAGTAGTTCGGGATTGGAGACCCAGTACTTC.

The gene calls are TRBV7-2 and TRBJ1-1, with D uncertain. The V end was cut by 5 bases, the J end by 1 base, with 8 bases between. Germline V gene data show CDR1 as SGHTA and CDR2 as FQGNSA. The CDR3 is made up of 13 amino acids. The CDR3 DNA sequence: TGTGCCAGCAGCCAGACCGGGAACACTGAAGCTTTCTTT. Protein product: CASSQTGNTEAFF.

The chain links TRBV9 to TRBJ1-1; 9 bases align to TRBD1. Germline-derived CDR1 and CDR2 are SGDLS and YYNGEE. V shed 3 bases and J 6 bases; nucleotides not matched to a gene: 9. This CDR3 spans 15 amino acids. The CDR3 protein is CASSEHRGQGPEAFF. CDR3 sequence (DNA): TGTGCCAGCAGCGAACACCGGGGACAGGGTCCTGAAGCTTTCTTT. The variable domain in full, completed from reference TRBV9 and TRBJ1-1, reads DSGVTQTPKHLITATGQRVTLRCSPRSGDLSVYWYQQSLDQGLQFLIQYYNGEERAKGNILERFSAQQFPDLHSELNLSSLELGDSALYFCASSEHRGQGPEAFFGQGTRLTVV.

Only a few counts were recorded for this clone. V is TRBV4-1 and J is TRBJ2-3; 7 nucleotides match TRBD1. The V and J ends lost 4 bases and 0 bases, in that order; junction bases with no gene match: 1. Germline V gene lookup returns CDR1 MGHRA and CDR2 YSYEKL. This CDR3 spans 14 amino acids. CDR3 sequence reads: CASSRDSSTDTQYF. DNA of the CDR3: TGCGCCAGCAGCCGGGACAGCAGCACAGATACGCAGTATTTT.

V is TRBV6-6 and J is TRBJ2-7, with 8 bases aligning to TRBD1. The CDR3 spans 16 residues. V lost 1 base and J lost 2; bases outside the gene matches: 7. The germline V gene has CDR1 MNHNY and CDR2 SVGAGI (reference sequence). The CDR3 DNA reads as TGTGCCAGCAGTTACTTAAGACAGGGGCTAACCTACGAGCAGTACGTC. Its translation is CASSYLRQGLTYEQYV.

The gene calls are TRBV2 and TRBJ2-1; D unresolved. V was trimmed by 1 base and J by 4 bases, leaving 5 bases between them. Germline values: CDR1 SNHLY, CDR2 FYNNEI. The CDR3 runs 13 residues. In nucleotides, the CDR3 is TGTGCCAGCAGTGAAGTAGAATACAATGAGCAGTTCTTC. Residues: CASSEVEYNEQFF.

The gene calls are TRBV27 and TRBJ2-6; D is uncertain. The CDR3 contains 16 residues. The germline V and J ends were trimmed by 6 bases and 0 bases, with 12 bases remaining between them. Germline V gene sequence: CDR1 MNHEY, CDR2 SMNVEV (reference sequence). The CDR3 bases are TGTGCCAGCAGAAAGCTTGTGGGCTCTGGGGCCAACGTCCTGACTTTC. It translates to CASRKLVGSGANVLTF. Full variable domain (remainder filled in from reference TRBV27 and TRBJ2-6): EAQVTQNPRYLITVTGKKLTVTCSQNMNHEYMSWYRQDPGLGLRQIYYSMNVEVTDKGDVPEGYKVSRKEKRNFPLILESPSPNQTSLYFCASRKLVGSGANVLTFGAGSRLTVL.